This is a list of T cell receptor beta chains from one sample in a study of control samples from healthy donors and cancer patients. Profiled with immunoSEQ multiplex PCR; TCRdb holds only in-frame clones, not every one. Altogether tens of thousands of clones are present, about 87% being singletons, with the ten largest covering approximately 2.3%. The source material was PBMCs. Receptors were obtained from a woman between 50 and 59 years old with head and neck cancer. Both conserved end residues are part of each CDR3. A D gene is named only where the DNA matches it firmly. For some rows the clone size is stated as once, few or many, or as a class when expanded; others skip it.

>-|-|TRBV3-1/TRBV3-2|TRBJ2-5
TGTGCCAGCAGCCGGGAGGTTCAAGAGACCCAGTACTTC
CASSREVQETQYF
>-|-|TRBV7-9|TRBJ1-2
TGTGCCAGCACTACCGGGACGGACGGCTACACCTTC
CASTTGTDGYTF
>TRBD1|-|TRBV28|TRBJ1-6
TGTGCCAGCAGTTTCGACCCCCTACAGGGGCCCCTCCACTTT
CASSFDPLQGPLHF
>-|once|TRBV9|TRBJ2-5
TGTGCCAGCAGCGTAGGACTGGGGGCCCAACAAGAGACCCAGTACTTC
CASSVGLGAQQETQYF
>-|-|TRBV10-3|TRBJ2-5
TGTGCCATCAGTTACCAGGGTGGAGAGACCCAGTACTTC
CAISYQGGETQYF
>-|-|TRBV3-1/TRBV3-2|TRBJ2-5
TGTGCCAGCAGCCAGGAGGGGGCTGATGTTAGGGAGACCCAGTACTTC
CASSQEGADVRETQYF
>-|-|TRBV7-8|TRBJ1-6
TGTGCCAGCAGCTTATACGCAGACCCTAAATCACCCCTCCACTTT
CASSLYADPKSPLHF
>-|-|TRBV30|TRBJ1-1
TGTGCCTGGAGTCCCTCGGGGAGGGATACTGAAGCTTTCTTT
CAWSPSGRDTEAFF
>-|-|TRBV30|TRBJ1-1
TGTGCCTGGAGTGTACGACAGAACACTGAAGCTTTCTTT
CAWSVRQNTEAFF
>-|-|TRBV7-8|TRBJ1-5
TGTGCCAGCAGCTTAGAAAACAGAATATATAGCAATCAGCCCCAGCATTTT
CASSLENRIYSNQPQHF
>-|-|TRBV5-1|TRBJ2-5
TGCGCCAGCAGCTTGGAGGGGGCGGGGGAGACCCAGTACTTC
CASSLEGAGETQYF
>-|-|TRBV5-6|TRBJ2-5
TGTGCCAGCAGCTTAGGGACCGTAGAGACCCAGTACTTC
CASSLGTVETQYF
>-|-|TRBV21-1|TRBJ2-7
TGTGCCAGCAGCACAGAAAAGCCCGGGACAGGGCGGCCCTACGAGCAGTACTTC
CASSTEKPGTGRPYEQYF
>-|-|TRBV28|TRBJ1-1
TGTGCCAGCAGTCCGACGGGTTTACCCAACACTGAAGCTTTCTTT
CASSPTGLPNTEAFF
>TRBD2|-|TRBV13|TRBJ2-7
TGTGCCAGCAGCGATTCTCGGGAGGGCTCCTACGAGCAGTACTTC
CASSDSREGSYEQYF
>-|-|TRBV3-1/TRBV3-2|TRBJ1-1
TGTGCCAGCAGCCCTCAAGGGGCCTCCGAGGCTTTCTTT
CASSPQGASEAFF
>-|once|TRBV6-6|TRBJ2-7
TGTGCCAGCAGTGGGGCGGGGACATACGAGCAGTACTTC
CASSGAGTYEQYF
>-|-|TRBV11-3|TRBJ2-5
TGTGCCAGCAGCTCGACAGGCAATCCTGACCAGACCCAGTACTTC
CASSSTGNPDQTQYF
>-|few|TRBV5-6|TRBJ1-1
TGTGCCAGCAGCAAGGGGGGCAGGGTGAACACTGAAGCTTTCTTT
CASSKGGRVNTEAFF
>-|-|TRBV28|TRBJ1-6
TGTGCCAGCAGACAAGGACAGTATAATTCACCCCTCCACTTT
CASRQGQYNSPLHF
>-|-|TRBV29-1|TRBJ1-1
TGCAGCGTTGCCCCCGGGAGGGTGGACGCAGCTTTCTTT
CSVAPGRVDAAFF
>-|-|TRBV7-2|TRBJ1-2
TGTGCCAGCAGCGGTACCAGGGTTTTAGGTGGCTACACCTTC
CASSGTRVLGGYTF
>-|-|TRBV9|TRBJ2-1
TGTGCCAGCAGCTCCTCTTTGAGGTCCTACAATGAGCAGTTCTTC
CASSSSLRSYNEQFF
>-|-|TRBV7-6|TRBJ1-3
TGTGCCAGCAGCTTAAGTCTTCTTGGCTCTGGAAACACCATATATTTT
CASSLSLLGSGNTIYF
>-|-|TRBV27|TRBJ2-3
TGTGCCAGCAGTTTACTGCGACAGAACACAGATACGCAGTATTTT
CASSLLRQNTDTQYF
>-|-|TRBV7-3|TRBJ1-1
TGTGCTACCAAAAGGGAGTCGGACACTGAAGCTTTCTTT
CATKRESDTEAFF
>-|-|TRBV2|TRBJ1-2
TGTGCCAGCTCAGGGAATCAGGGGAGAGTGGACGGCTACACCTTC
CASSGNQGRVDGYTF
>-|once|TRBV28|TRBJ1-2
-
CASSTSGGLVYGYTF
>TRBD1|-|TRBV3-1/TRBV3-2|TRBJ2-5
TGTGCCAGCAGCAAGGGACAGGGGATCCCACAAGAGACCCAGTACTTC
CASSKGQGIPQETQYF
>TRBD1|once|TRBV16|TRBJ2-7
TGTGCCAGCAGCCAGACAGGGCACTACGAGCAGTACTTC
CASSQTGHYEQYF
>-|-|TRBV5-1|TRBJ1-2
TGCGCCAGCAGCTTAGCAGGAGAAGGGGGCTATGGCTACACCTTC
CASSLAGEGGYGYTF
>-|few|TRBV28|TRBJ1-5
TGTGCCAGCAGTCCCAACAAAGAGGGTTTTGGCAATCAGCCCCAGCATTTT
CASSPNKEGFGNQPQHF
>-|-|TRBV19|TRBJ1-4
TGTGCCAGTAGCTTTCAACAGGGAAAACTGTTTTTT
CASSFQQGKLFF
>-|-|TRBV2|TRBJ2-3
TGTGCCAGCAGTGAAACCTCACGGACAGATACGCAGTATTTT
CASSETSRTDTQYF
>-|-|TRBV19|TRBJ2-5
TGTGCCAGTAGTATGTATGAGACCCAGTACTTC
CASSMYETQYF
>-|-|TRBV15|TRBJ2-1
TGTGCCACCAGCAGATACCGACAGGGAGGTAATGAGCAGTTCTTC
CATSRYRQGGNEQFF
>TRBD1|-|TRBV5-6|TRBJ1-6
TGTGCCAGCAGCTTGAGGACCAGGGGGGGCTCACCCCTCCACTTT
CASSLRTRGGSPLHF
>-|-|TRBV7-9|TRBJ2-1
TGTGCCAGCAGCTTAGCGAGGCCAGGGACCATATACAATGAGCAGTTCTTC
CASSLARPGTIYNEQFF
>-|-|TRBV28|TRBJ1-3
TGTGCCAGCAGTTTGGGCCTCCACTCTGGAAACACCATATATTTT
CASSLGLHSGNTIYF
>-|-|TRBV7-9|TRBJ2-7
TGTGCCAGCAGCCGGGACCTTAGTTCCTACGAGCAGTACTTC
CASSRDLSSYEQYF
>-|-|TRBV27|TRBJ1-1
TGTGCCAGCAGTTTGCTGGCCGGGGCGAGCACTGAAGCTTTCTTT
CASSLLAGASTEAFF
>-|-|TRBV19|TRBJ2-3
TGTGCCAGTAGTGGGGGACATCAAGGGCACCCTAGCACAGATACGCAGTATTTT
CASSGGHQGHPSTDTQYF
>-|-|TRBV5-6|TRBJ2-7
TGTGCCAGCAGCTCCCCTTCCCAGCGGGCCTACGAGCAGTACTTC
CASSSPSQRAYEQYF
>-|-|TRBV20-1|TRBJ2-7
TGCAGTGCTAGTCGTGGGGGAGGGGGGTACGAGCAGTACTTC
CSASRGGGGYEQYF
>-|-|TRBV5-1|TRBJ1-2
TGCGCCAGCAGCTTAAGTAACGGAGGAAAGGGCTCTGGCTACACCTTC
CASSLSNGGKGSGYTF
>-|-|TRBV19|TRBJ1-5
TGTGCCAGTAGTATTCGCCGTGAGCTCGGCAATCAGCCCCAGCATTTT
CASSIRRELGNQPQHF
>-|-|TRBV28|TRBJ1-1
TGTGCCAGCAGGCCGCAAACTAAGAACACTGAAGCTTTCTTT
CASRPQTKNTEAFF
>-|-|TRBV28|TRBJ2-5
TGTGCCAGCCCCGCGGGCCGGACTGATCGAGAGACCCAGTACTTC
CASPAGRTDRETQYF
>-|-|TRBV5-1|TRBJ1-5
TGCGCCAGCAGGGGGGGGGAGAGTCAGCCCCAGCATTTT
CASRGGESQPQHF
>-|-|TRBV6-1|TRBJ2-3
TGTGCCAGCAGTGAAAGCTGGGTACGCACAGATACGCAGTATTTT
CASSESWVRTDTQYF
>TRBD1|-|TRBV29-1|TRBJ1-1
TGCAGCGCCCGGCAGGGACAGGGGGCGAACACTGAAGCTTTCTTT
CSARQGQGANTEAFF